This TCR beta chain was sequenced in a study of T cell repertoires in cytomegalovirus infection. Looking at the study overall: Used in the study were CMV epitopes, some recently identified and HLA-C-restricted, others well-studied and HLA-B-restricted.

As to this clonotype: The antigen is undetermined.

TCRdb called the reads again in MiXCR, with one record for every CDR3 protein. The sample lists about a million distinct CDR3 sequences; 30% to 40% were seen once. Broader study findings: The ex vivo response was dominated by HLA-C-restricted CMV-specific TCR beta clonotypes.

CDR1 is SGDLS and CDR2 is YYNGEE in the germline V gene. The V segment lost 4 bases and the J segment 3 bases; nucleotides outside the gene matches: 12. The CDR3 runs 16 residues. The material sequenced was cultured CD8+ T cells from PBMCs, taken from culture after CMV antigen stimulation. The sequence came from a human donor in good health (CMV status not recorded). Some clones in this sample may be carry-over from other donors' samples. This chain connects TRBV9 to TRBJ1-2; TRBD1 agrees at 7 bases. The CDR3 here is CASSSRLGTVHYGYTF. CDR3 nucleotide sequence: TGTGCCAGCAGCTCTCGACTCGGGACAGTCCACTATGGCTACACCTTC.